The text below deals with one T cell receptor beta chain. Its antigen is still unknown. V dropped 3 bases and J dropped 4 bases, with 17 bases sitting between them. This CDR3 spans 16 amino acids. Germline V gives CDR1 LNHDA, CDR2 SQIVND (reference sequence). This entry belongs to a study of T cell responses to AZD1222 COVID-19 vaccine. The study, taken as a whole, reports: Baseline seropositivity characterized only six AZD1222 recipients. Spike-specific TCR breadth and depth were elevated following two AZD1222 doses.

The repertoire was sequenced with immunoSEQ multiplex PCR; TCRdb's copy has only in-frame clones and lacks some. The sample lists about 140,000 clones; around 90% were seen once. The receptor was derived from an adult in good health. The chain is built from TRBV19 and TRBJ2-3; D gene ambiguous. Sequencing used peripheral blood, obtained on day 0 of AZD1222 vaccination. CDR3 protein: CASSIVLWQVADTQYF. DNA for the CDR3: TGTGCCAGTAGTATTGTTCTCTGGCAGGTAGCAGATACGCAGTATTTT. The variable domain in full, completed from reference TRBV19 and TRBJ2-3, reads DGGITQSPKYLFRKEGQNVTLSCEQNLNHDAMYWYRQDPGQGLRLIYYSQIVNDFQKGDIAEGYSVSREKKESFPLTVTSAQKNPTAFYLCASSIVLWQVADTQYFGPGTRLTVL.